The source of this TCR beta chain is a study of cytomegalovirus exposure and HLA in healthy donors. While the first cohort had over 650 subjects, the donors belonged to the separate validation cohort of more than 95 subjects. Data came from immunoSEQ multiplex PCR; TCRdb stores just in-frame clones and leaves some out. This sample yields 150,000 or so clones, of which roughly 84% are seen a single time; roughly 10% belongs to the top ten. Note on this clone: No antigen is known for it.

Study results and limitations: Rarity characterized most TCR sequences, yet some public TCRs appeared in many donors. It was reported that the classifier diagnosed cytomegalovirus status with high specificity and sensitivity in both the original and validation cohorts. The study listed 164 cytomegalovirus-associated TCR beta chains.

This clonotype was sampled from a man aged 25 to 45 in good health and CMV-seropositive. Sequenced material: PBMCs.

CDR3 region: CSVDGQGGPYEQYF. The CDR3 DNA follows: TGCAGCGTTGATGGACAGGGGGGACCCTACGAGCAGTACTTC. This chain uses TRBV29-1 with TRBJ2-7; TRBD1 agrees at 10 bases. From germline, CDR1 is SQVTM and CDR2 ANQGSEA. V dropped 3 bases and J dropped 2; count of bases not matched to a gene: 4. This CDR3 comprises 14 residues.